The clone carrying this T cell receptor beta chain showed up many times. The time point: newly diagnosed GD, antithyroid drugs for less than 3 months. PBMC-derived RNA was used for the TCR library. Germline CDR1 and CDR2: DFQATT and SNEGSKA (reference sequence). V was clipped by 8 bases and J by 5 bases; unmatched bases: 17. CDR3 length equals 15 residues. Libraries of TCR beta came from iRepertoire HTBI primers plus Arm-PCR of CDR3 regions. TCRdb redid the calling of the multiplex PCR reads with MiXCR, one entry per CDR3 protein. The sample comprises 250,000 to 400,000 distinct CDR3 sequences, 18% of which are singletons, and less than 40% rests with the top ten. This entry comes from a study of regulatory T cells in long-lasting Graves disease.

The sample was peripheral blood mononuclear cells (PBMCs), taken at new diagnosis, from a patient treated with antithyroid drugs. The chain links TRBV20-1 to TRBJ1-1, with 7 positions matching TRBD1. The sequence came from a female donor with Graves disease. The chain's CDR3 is CSPKQGPLPFTEAFF. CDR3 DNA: TGCAGTCCGAAACAGGGGCCCCTCCCCTTTACTGAAGCTTTCTTT.